Below are 29 T cell receptor beta chains sequenced from a single sample in a study of low-dose radiotherapy and immunotherapy resistance in tumors. Time point of the sample: before trial treatment. Priming of first-strand cDNA relied on TRAV- and TRBV-specific primers (covering alpha and beta chains). TCRs were amplified for approximately 21 PCR cycles with a constant-region primer and V-primer adapter. TCRdb re-called the reads with MiXCR, one entry per CDR3 protein. Counted here are tens of thousands of distinct CDR3 sequences, around 30% occurring once; the ten biggest clones make up roughly 3.5%. The input for sequencing was PBMCs, taken before treatment. The receptors were gathered from a male donor with gallbladder cancer.

Comments on this clonotype: With only one base between it and a far larger clone, this is likely a read error. The J gene is TRBJ2-2, the V gene TRBV6-7; tentatively, D is TRBD1 (6 bases). Being an ORF, TRBV6-7 has a function that is uncertain. This CDR3 comprises 14 residues. The CDR3 sequence is CASSEQGSTGEPFF. The CDR3 region has the DNA TGTGCCAGCAGTGAGCAGGGGTCCACCGGGGAGCCGTTTTTT.

This clonotype was counted at least ten times. The CDR3 nucleotides are TGTGCCAGCAGCTTGGGGCTAGCGGGGGGGCTCGAGACCCAGTACTTC. Protein: CASSLGLAGGLETQYF. This sequence joins TRBV5-4 and TRBJ2-5; 12 bases are a match to TRBD2. Trimming at V came to 0 bases and at J to 5 bases, leaving 5 bases not matched to a gene. This CDR3 is built from 16 residues. Per the germline V gene, CDR1 is SGHNT and CDR2 is YYREEE (reference sequence).

V usage is TRBV9 and J usage is TRBJ2-1; TRBD2 aligns across 11 bases. CDR3 length: 15 amino acids. Germline V CDR1 and CDR2: SGDLS, YYNGEE. After removal of 4 bases from V and 13 bases from J, the junction contained 13 bases not matched to a gene. The CDR3 region is CASSPVAGGPYDQFF. The CDR3, as DNA: TGTGCCAGCAGCCCTGTAGCGGGGGGGCCCTACGATCAGTTCTTC.

About this clonotype itself: A far larger clone is only one base removed, so a read error is likely. For the CDR3, the DNA is TGTGCCAGCAGGGGACTAGCGGCGAACACCGGGGAGCTGTATTTT. This gives the protein CASRGLAANTGELYF. The chain has TRBV6-8 and TRBJ2-2; 11 nucleotides match TRBD2. Germline lookup yields CDR1 MNHGY and CDR2 SAAAGT. CDR3 length equals 15 residues.

This clonotype was counted once. The chain joins TRBV6-2 or TRBV6-3 to TRBJ2-6; D not certain. Trimming removed 7 bases from V and 0 bases from J, with 7 bases in between. Germline V lookup: CDR1 MNHEY, CDR2 SVGEGT. The CDR3 runs to 14 residues. The CDR3 sequence is CASTTDSGANVLTF. The CDR3 DNA is TGTGCCAGCACGACGGACTCTGGGGCCAACGTCCTGACTTTC.

The table lists this clonotype with many counts. The chain carries TRBV19 and TRBJ2-1; D is uncertain. V lost 4 bases and J lost 9, with 16 bases in between. CDR1 is LNHDA, CDR2 SQIVND, per germline (reference sequence). The CDR3 has 14 residues. The CDR3 bases are TGTGCCAGTAGTACCGGTTCCCCTTTCGCTGAGCAGTTCTTC. It translates to CASSTGSPFAEQFF.

This clonotype occurred many times. V gene TRBV28 combines with J gene TRBJ2-2; no definite D call. The CDR3 is 12 amino acids. Germline values: CDR1 MDHEN, CDR2 SYDVKM. Trimming removed 5 bases from V and 4 bases from J, with 5 bases in between. The CDR3 DNA reads TGTGCCAGCAGTACCCCCACCGGGGAGCTGTTTTTT. Translating gives CASSTPTGELFF.

In the case of this clonotype: Only one base separates this from a far larger clonotype, so it likely reflects a read error. The chain joins TRBV6-6 to TRBJ2-1; 8 bases line up with TRBD2. Trimming at V came to 5 bases and at J to 5 bases, leaving 14 bases not matched to a gene. The CDR3 loop spans 17 amino acids. Germline V gene lookup returns CDR1 MNHNY and CDR2 SVGAGI (reference sequence). This CDR3 is CASSDLSPGLDHNEQFF. The CDR3 nucleotides read TGTGCCAGCAGTGATTTGAGTCCGGGACTAGACCACAATGAGCAGTTCTTC.

V and J are TRBV9 and TRBJ2-5; 7 bases match TRBD1. The CDR3 extends over 16 amino acids. After removal of 2 bases from V and 4 bases from J, the junction contained 11 bases not matched to a gene. The germline CDR1 and CDR2 sequences are SGDLS and YYNGEE. The CDR3 nucleotides read TGTGCCAGCAGCGTCGAAGGGACAGCTACCGGAGAGACCCAGTACTTC. Its translation: CASSVEGTATGETQYF.

The sample holds a few counts of this clonotype. The genes are TRBV29-1 and TRBJ2-7, with D perhaps matching TRBD2 (6 bases). CDR1 is SQVTM and CDR2 is ANQGSEA in the germline V gene. Trimming took 4 bases from V and 1 from J, leaving 17 bases between them. This CDR3 comprises 15 residues. CDR3 amino acids: CSVGRLGESSYEQYF. CDR3 nucleotides: TGCAGCGTTGGCCGACTAGGTGAGAGTTCCTACGAGCAGTACTTC.

This clonotype was observed at least ten times. This chain uses TRBV3-1 with TRBJ2-7; weak D call: TRBD2 (6 bases). CDR1 LGHDT and CDR2 YNNKEL come from the germline V gene (reference sequence). The CDR3 covers 13 residues. The ends were cut back, 1 base at V and 6 bases at J, with 10 bases in the middle. The CDR3 bases are TGTGCCAGCAGCCAAGTACTAGCAGCCGAGCAGTACTTC. It specifies CASSQVLAAEQYF.

This clonotype was recorded only once. The chain has TRBV28 and TRBJ2-1, with 7 bases lining up with TRBD1. Looked up from germline, CDR1 is MDHEN and CDR2 is SYDVKM. J was trimmed by 0 bases and V by 4 bases; bases with no gene match: 0. The CDR3 is 14 amino acids. CDR3 sequence (DNA): TGTGCCAGCAGTTACAGGGGCTCCTACAATGAGCAGTTCTTC. This codes for CASSYRGSYNEQFF.

Relative to its sample, this clonotype is medium-sized. The chain links TRBV11-1 to TRBJ2-1, with D possibly TRBD1 on 5 matching bases. Germline V CDR1 and CDR2: SGHAT, FQDESV (reference sequence). Between the trimmed V and J ends, which lost 7 bases and 6 bases, there was a span of 10 bases. The CDR3 length is 12 residues. The CDR3 spells CASTEQGNEQFF. The CDR3 coding sequence is TGTGCCAGCACTGAGCAGGGCAATGAGCAGTTCTTC.

This clonotype came up many times. The chain combines TRBV3-1 with TRBJ2-2; D is ambiguous. The V gene lost 0 bases and the J gene lost 7 bases, with 15 bases spanning the gap. The CDR3 is 16 residues long. Germline V gene data show CDR1 as LGHDT and CDR2 as YNNKEL (reference sequence). For the CDR3, the DNA is TGTGCCAGCAGCCAAGAGGCCAACCCCTCGGTCGGGGAGCTGTTTTTT. Translating it yields CASSQEANPSVGELFF. Variable domain in full (rest from reference TRBV3-1 and TRBJ2-2): DTAVSQTPKYLVTQMGNDKSIKCEQNLGHDTMYWYKQDSKKFLKIMFSYNNKELIINETVPNRFSPKSPDKAHLNLHINSLELGDSAVYFCASSQEANPSVGELFFGEGSRLTVL.

A note on this clonotype: This likely traces to a read error, being one base from a far larger clone. The rearrangement uses TRBV5-8 and TRBJ1-6; possible D gene TRBD1, 5 bases. This CDR3 has 14 amino acids. Looked up from germline, CDR1 is SGHTS and CDR2 is YDEGEE. In DNA form, the CDR3 reads TGTGCCAGCAGTAAAGGGGAGAATAATCCACCCCTCCACTTT. This encodes CASSKGENNPPLHF.

This clonotype was seen repeatedly, ten times or more. V is TRBV9 and J is TRBJ2-5; 9 positions match TRBD2. Germline trimming cut 4 bases from V and 2 bases from J; bases unmatched to any gene: 9. The V gene's germline CDR1 is SGDLS and CDR2 YYNGEE. This CDR3 has 16 amino acids. CDR3 in amino acids: CASSPRSGGKQETQYF. CDR3 sequence (DNA): TGTGCCAGCAGCCCGAGGAGCGGGGGGAAACAAGAGACCCAGTACTTC.

This chain connects TRBV27 to TRBJ1-1; no definite D call. Germline V gene data show CDR1 as MNHEY and CDR2 as SMNVEV (reference sequence). V was pared by 5 bases and J by 1 base, with 17 bases between. This CDR3 region has 16 residues. CDR3 residues: CASSTDRTGANTEAFF. The CDR3 DNA sequence: TGTGCCAGCAGTACAGATCGGACGGGCGCGAACACTGAAGCTTTCTTT.

This clonotype was found many times. One junction end disagrees with the germline gene, perhaps due to a read error. The chain uses TRBV2 and TRBJ1-1; D remains unclear. Looked up from germline, CDR1 is SNHLY and CDR2 is FYNNEI. The CDR3 is 13 residues long. The CDR3 here is CASSDLDNTEAFF. Here the CDR3 DNA reads TGTGCCAGCAGTGATTTGGATAACACAGAAGCTTTCTTT.

This clonotype was picked up many times. The gene calls are TRBV10-1 and TRBJ1-1, with D hard to call. The CDR3 has 13 amino acids. Trimming removed 4 bases from V and 1 base from J, with 7 bases in between. CDR1 is WNHNN, CDR2 SYGVQD, per germline (reference sequence). The CDR3 sequence is CASSATENTEAFF. CDR3 DNA: TGCGCCAGCAGTGCTACAGAGAACACTGAAGCTTTCTTT.

This clonotype came up many times. The chain combines TRBV27 with TRBJ1-2; TRBD1 aligns across 7 bases. The CDR3 is 15 amino acids. In germline, CDR1 is MNHEY, CDR2 SMNVEV (reference sequence). The trim removed 6 bases at V and 4 bases at J, leaving 11 bases unmatched. The CDR3: CASSRNGAGGYGYTF. The CDR3 nucleotides are TGTGCCAGCAGCCGTAATGGGGCAGGGGGCTATGGCTACACCTTC.

Concerning this clonotype itself: At one end the junction does not follow the germline gene, possibly because of a read error. The rearrangement joins TRBV5-1 to TRBJ2-4, with a tentative D call TRBD2 (5 bases). There are 16 residues in the CDR3. CDR1 SGHRS and CDR2 YFSETQ come from the germline V gene. The CDR3 here is CASSLLGRLAKNIQYF. CDR3 nucleotides: TGTGCCAGCAGCTTGTTGGGGAGACTAGCCAAAAACATTCAGTACTTC.

This chain joins TRBV5-1 and TRBJ2-1; 11 nucleotides agree with TRBD1. This CDR3 contains 16 residues. Germline lookup yields CDR1 SGHRS and CDR2 YFSETQ. The V gene end was trimmed by 3 bases and the J gene end by 4 bases; junction bases not matched to a gene: 6. The CDR3 DNA reads as TGCGCCAGCAGCTCCCCCGGGACAGGGGGTTACAATGAGCAGTTCTTC. Its translation is CASSSPGTGGYNEQFF.

This clonotype was seen at least ten times. V and J are TRBV12-3 or TRBV12-4 and TRBJ2-1, with 7 bases identical to TRBD2. This CDR3 is 15 amino acids long. The J segment lost 9 bases and the V segment lost 6 bases, leaving 14 bases of the junction unmatched. The CDR3 here is CASSPLKRGGGEQFF. CDR3 nucleotide sequence: TGTGCCAGCAGCCCCCTGAAGCGGGGCGGAGGTGAGCAGTTCTTC.

This chain joins TRBV4-2 and TRBJ2-1; D gene ambiguous. Germline-derived CDR1 and CDR2 are LGHNA and YNFKEQ. Trimming took 0 bases from V and 8 from J, leaving 14 bases between them. The CDR3 runs 15 residues. The CDR3 DNA follows: TGTGCCAGCAGCCAAGAAACGTCCCTGAGCGATGAGCAGTTCTTC. Its protein product is CASSQETSLSDEQFF.

This clonotype was seen just once. The genes are TRBV14 and TRBJ2-3, with 11 bases that match TRBD2. Germline loops: CDR1 SGHDN, CDR2 FVKESK. J gave up 0 bases and V 8 bases, and 16 bases lay outside the gene matches. The CDR3 runs 19 residues. The CDR3 is CASLSALAGGGDSTDTQYF. Written as DNA, the CDR3 is TGTGCCAGCCTCTCCGCTCTAGCGGGAGGTGGGGATAGCACAGATACGCAGTATTTT.

This clonotype was picked up many times. CDR3 DNA: TGTGCCAGCAGCTACAGAGACGGCTCGGGACTAGCGGAGCGGCAGTTCTTC. Its translation: CASSYRDGSGLAERQFF. The chain couples TRBV11-3 to TRBJ2-1; TRBD2 matches at 11 bases. Germline V gene lookup returns CDR1 SGHNT and CDR2 YENEEA. Unmatched junction bases numbered 17, after V lost 4 bases and J lost 12 bases. This CDR3 has 17 amino acids.

Many counts were recorded for this clonotype. The chain links TRBV11-2 to TRBJ2-4, with 9 bases identical to TRBD1. The J segment lost 8 bases and the V segment lost 0 bases, leaving 11 bases of the junction unmatched. This CDR3 has 17 amino acids. Germline V gene data show CDR1 as SGHAT and CDR2 as FQNNGV. The CDR3 bases are TGTGCCAGCAGCTTAGACTTATTCGGGACAGGGAGGCACATTCAGTACTTC. Amino acid sequence: CASSLDLFGTGRHIQYF.

Many counts were recorded for this clonotype. This chain connects TRBV29-1 to TRBJ2-7, with 7 bases matching TRBD1. The V and J ends lost 0 bases and 2 bases, in that order; junction bases with no gene match: 4. The CDR3 runs to 14 residues. Germline V gene sequence: CDR1 SQVTM, CDR2 ANQGSEA. CDR3 loop: CSVEDHRGAYEQYF. The DNA of the CDR3 is TGCAGCGTTGAAGACCACAGGGGCGCCTACGAGCAGTACTTC.

This clonotype has ten or more counts. V usage is TRBV5-1 and J usage is TRBJ1-3; D uncertain. The CDR3 spans 15 residues. The V gene lost 0 bases and the J gene lost 0 bases, with 7 bases spanning the gap. CDR1 and CDR2 (germline): SGHRS, YFSETQ. The CDR3 reads CASSLDGSSGNTIYF. Here the CDR3 DNA reads TGCGCCAGCAGCTTGGACGGGAGCTCTGGAAACACCATATATTTT. The full variable domain, rest sourced from reference TRBV5-1 and TRBJ1-3, is KAGVTQTPRYLIKTRGQQVTLSCSPISGHRSVSWYQQTPGQGLQFLFEYFSETQRNKGNFPGRFSGRQFSNSRSEMNVSTLELGDSALYLCASSLDGSSGNTIYFGEGSWLTVV.